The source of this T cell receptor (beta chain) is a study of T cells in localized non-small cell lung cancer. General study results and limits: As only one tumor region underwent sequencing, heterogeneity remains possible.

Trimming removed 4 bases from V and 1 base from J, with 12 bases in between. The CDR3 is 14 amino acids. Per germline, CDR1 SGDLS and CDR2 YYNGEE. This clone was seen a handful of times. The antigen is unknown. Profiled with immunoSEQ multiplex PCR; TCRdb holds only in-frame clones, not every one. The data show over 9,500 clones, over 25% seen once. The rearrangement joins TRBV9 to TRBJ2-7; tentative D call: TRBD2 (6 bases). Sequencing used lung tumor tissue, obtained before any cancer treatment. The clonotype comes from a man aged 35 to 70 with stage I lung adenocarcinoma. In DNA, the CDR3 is TGTGCCAGCAGCTCCGGGACTGAGTCCTACGAGCAGTACTTC. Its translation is CASSSGTESYEQYF.